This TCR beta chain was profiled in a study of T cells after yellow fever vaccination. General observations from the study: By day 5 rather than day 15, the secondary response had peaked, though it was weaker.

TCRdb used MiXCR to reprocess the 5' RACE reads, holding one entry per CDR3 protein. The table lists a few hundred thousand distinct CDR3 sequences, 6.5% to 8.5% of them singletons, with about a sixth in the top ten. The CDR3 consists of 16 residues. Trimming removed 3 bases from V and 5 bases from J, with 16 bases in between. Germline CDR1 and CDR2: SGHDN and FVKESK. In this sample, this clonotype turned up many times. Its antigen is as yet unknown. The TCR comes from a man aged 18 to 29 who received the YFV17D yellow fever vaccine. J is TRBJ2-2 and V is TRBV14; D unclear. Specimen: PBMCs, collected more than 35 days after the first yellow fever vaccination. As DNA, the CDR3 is TGTGCCAGCAGCCATACAAAGACGTATTGGACCGGGGAGCTGTTTTTT. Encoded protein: CASSHTKTYWTGELFF.